Presented here are 21 T cell receptor beta chains from one specimen sequenced in a study of shared clonotypes between healthy human individuals (dated by TCRdb to the early 2020s). The library was obtained by the immunoSEQ multiplex PCR assay. The table comes from immuneACCESS by way of TCRdb, which keeps in-frame sequences with V and J called. Part of the clones is missing from these tables; in studies checked, under half for an unresolved V gene and the rest for unknown reasons. The sample table shows millions of clones, and about 92% are seen once. The ten largest clonotypes hold 0.39% of the sample. The sequenced material came from naive CD4+ T cells from PBMCs. The sample's cell subset or site label, in plain terms: CD45RA+ positively selected. The receptors were gathered from a man in his late teens or twenties in good health. Some clones in this sample may be carry-over from other donors' samples.

This clone was observed once. V and J are TRBV7-9 and TRBJ1-6; D is undetermined. The CDR3 has 13 residues. V lost 4 bases to trimming and J lost 5 bases, with 6 bases between them. Germline V lookup: CDR1 SEHNR, CDR2 FQNEAQ (reference sequence). The chain's CDR3 is CASSSPHNSPLHF. The DNA for the CDR3 is TGTGCCAGCAGCTCCCCGCATAATTCACCCCTCCACTTT.

The chain combines TRBV28 with TRBJ1-3, with D possibly matching TRBD1 (5 bases). The CDR3 loop spans 17 amino acids. Trimming pared 5 bases from V and 0 bases from J, leaving 17 bases between. Germline V CDR1 and CDR2: MDHEN, SYDVKM. This chain's CDR3 is CASSIRLGVTSGNTIYF. The CDR3 nucleotides read TGTGCCAGCAGTATCCGTTTAGGGGTTACCTCTGGAAACACCATATATTTT.

The rearrangement joins TRBV6-5 to TRBJ1-2; D gene ambiguous. The CDR3 runs 16 residues. Trimming pared 0 bases from V and 0 bases from J, leaving 11 bases between. Germline-derived CDR1 and CDR2 are MNHEY and SVGAGI. The CDR3 loop reads CASSYSLPATNYGYTF. The CDR3 DNA reads as TGTGCCAGCAGTTACTCCCTTCCGGCCACTAACTATGGCTACACCTTC.

The genes are TRBV27 and TRBJ2-7; the match to TRBD1 covers 7 bases. The J segment lost 2 bases and the V segment lost 4 bases, leaving 2 bases of the junction unmatched. The CDR3 loop spans 13 amino acids. CDR1 MNHEY and CDR2 SMNVEV come from the germline V gene (reference sequence). The CDR3 is CASSWGQTYEQYF. In nucleotides, the CDR3 is TGTGCCAGCAGTTGGGGACAGACCTACGAGCAGTACTTC.

The V call is TRBV9, the J call TRBJ1-1; 8 bases agree with TRBD1. The trim removed 0 bases at V and 4 bases at J, leaving 11 bases unmatched. Germline V lookup: CDR1 SGDLS, CDR2 YYNGEE. CDR3 length equals 17 residues. CDR3 nucleotide sequence: TGTGCCAGCAGCGTAGAGGCAGGGGGCCGATATAGCACTGAAGCTTTCTTT. It translates to CASSVEAGGRYSTEAFF.

The rearrangement links TRBV7-2 to TRBJ2-1; no clear D gene. The CDR3 is 12 residues long. Germline V gene sequence: CDR1 SGHTA, CDR2 FQGNSA. V was trimmed by 4 bases and J by 6 bases, leaving 7 bases between them. The CDR3 coding sequence is TGTGCCAGCAGCTCCTGGACCAATGAGCAGTTCTTC. Protein sequence: CASSSWTNEQFF.

The V gene is TRBV29-1, the J gene TRBJ2-3, with 8 bases aligning to TRBD1. V lost 5 bases, J lost 0 bases, and 7 bases stayed unmatched. Germline CDR1 reads SQVTM; CDR2 reads ANQGSEA. The CDR3 contains 15 residues. This CDR3 is CSVPMDRVSTDTQYF. As DNA, the CDR3 is TGCAGCGTTCCTATGGACAGGGTTAGCACAGATACGCAGTATTTT.

This clone was counted a single time. The chain recombines TRBV6-1 with TRBJ1-1, with 12 bases identical to TRBD1. This CDR3 is built from 15 residues. V lost 4 bases, J lost 5 bases, and 5 bases stayed unmatched. Germline assignment: CDR1 MNHNS and CDR2 SASEGT. Written as DNA, the CDR3 is TGTGCCAGCAGTGCCCGGGACAGGGGGCGGACTGAAGCTTTCTTT. It specifies CASSARDRGRTEAFF.

The J gene is TRBJ1-3, the V gene TRBV28, with unresolved D. Between the trimmed V and J ends, which lost 6 bases and 5 bases, there was a span of 20 bases. Germline-derived CDR1 and CDR2 are MDHEN and SYDVKM. CDR3 length: 16 residues. The CDR3 sequence is CASSPPGEKRRNTIYF. CDR3 DNA sequence: TGTGCCAGCAGCCCTCCAGGAGAAAAAAGGAGAAACACCATATATTTT.

This rearrangement joins TRBV2 to TRBJ2-7; D ambiguous. V lost 3 bases to trimming and J lost 8 bases, with 11 bases between them. The CDR3 is made up of 12 amino acids. The V gene's germline CDR1 is SNHLY and CDR2 FYNNEI. The CDR3 nucleotides are TGTGCCAGCAGTGACTCTCAGATTCAGCAGTACTTC. Its translation: CASSDSQIQQYF.

The genes are TRBV18 and TRBJ1-5; weak D call: TRBD1 (5 bases). V lost 6 bases and J lost 3, with 15 bases in between. This CDR3 is built from 15 residues. Germline assignment: CDR1 KGHSH and CDR2 LQKENI. The CDR3 here is CASSRASGVNQPQHF. In DNA, the CDR3 is TGTGCCAGCTCCCGGGCCTCGGGGGTCAATCAGCCCCAGCATTTT.

J is TRBJ2-3 and V is TRBV4-3; TRBD2 agrees at 8 bases. The germline gives CDR1 LGHNA, CDR2 YSLEER. This CDR3 is 15 amino acids long. V lost 1 base and J lost 9; bases outside the gene matches: 9. The CDR3 loop is CASSQVGTRSHTQYF. The DNA for the CDR3 is TGCGCCAGCAGCCAAGTAGGGACTAGGAGCCACACGCAGTATTTT.

The chain joins TRBV18 to TRBJ2-1; D could derive from TRBD1 or TRBD2 (6 bases each). The CDR3 is 15 residues long. V lost 1 base to trimming and J lost 5 bases, with 12 bases between them. In germline, CDR1 is KGHSH, CDR2 LQKENI. The CDR3 protein is CASSPLGGADNEQFF. The CDR3 region has the DNA TGTGCCAGCTCACCACTCGGGGGCGCGGACAATGAGCAGTTCTTC.

The chain carries TRBV11-1 and TRBJ2-7; 11 bases are shared with TRBD1. The CDR3 is made up of 15 amino acids. The V segment lost 6 bases and the J segment 5 bases; nucleotides outside the gene matches: 9. Germline loops: CDR1 SGHAT, CDR2 FQDESV (reference sequence). CDR3 sequence reads: CASSETPGQGDEQYF. The CDR3 DNA sequence: TGTGCCAGCAGTGAAACCCCGGGACAGGGGGACGAGCAGTACTTC. Drawing the rest from reference TRBV11-1 and TRBJ2-7, the complete variable domain is EAEVAQSPRYKITEKSQAVAFWCDPISGHATLYWYRQILGQGPELLVQFQDESVVDDSQLPKDRFSAERLKGVDSTLKIQPAELGDSAMYLCASSETPGQGDEQYFGPGTRLTVT.

There are a few counts of this clone. This chain uses TRBV27 with TRBJ2-3; either TRBD1 or TRBD2 may supply D (5 bases each). This CDR3 comprises 17 residues. Trimming stripped 5 bases from V and 0 bases from J, with 18 bases between. CDR1 and CDR2 (germline): MNHEY, SMNVEV (reference sequence). CDR3: CASSAVGEHISTDTQYF. The CDR3 DNA sequence: TGTGCCAGCAGTGCCGTGGGGGAGCACATTAGCACAGATACGCAGTATTTT.

The V call is TRBV7-9, the J call TRBJ2-1; TRBD1 agrees at 9 bases. The CDR3 has 14 residues. The V gene end was trimmed by 4 bases and the J gene end by 6 bases; junction bases not matched to a gene: 4. The germline V gene has CDR1 SEHNR and CDR2 FQNEAQ (reference sequence). The CDR3 coding sequence is TGTGCCAGCAGCTGGGGACAGGGAGCCAATGAGCAGTTCTTC. As protein: CASSWGQGANEQFF.

The J gene is TRBJ2-2, the V gene TRBV5-1; D ambiguous. Trimming shortened V by 0 bases and J by 5 bases, and 8 bases separated the two germline ends. CDR1 is SGHRS and CDR2 is YFSETQ in the germline V gene. This CDR3 contains 14 residues. CDR3 nucleotide sequence: TGCGCCAGCAGCTTGGAGGCGCGGACCGGGGAGCTGTTTTTT. Protein: CASSLEARTGELFF. The entire variable domain, with the rest obtained from reference TRBV5-1 and TRBJ2-2, is as follows: KAGVTQTPRYLIKTRGQQVTLSCSPISGHRSVSWYQQTPGQGLQFLFEYFSETQRNKGNFPGRFSGRQFSNSRSEMNVSTLELGDSALYLCASSLEARTGELFFGEGSRLTVL.

This chain uses TRBV7-8 with TRBJ1-2; 8 positions agree with TRBD1. The length of the CDR3 is 16 residues. The V segment lost 4 bases and the J segment 7 bases; nucleotides outside the gene matches: 14. The V gene's germline CDR1 is SGHVS and CDR2 FQNEAQ. CDR3 amino acids: CASSSPWTGPGAGYTF. The DNA of the CDR3 is TGTGCCAGCAGCTCGCCCTGGACAGGGCCCGGGGCTGGCTACACCTTC.

The genes are TRBV5-1 and TRBJ2-5; D possibly uses TRBD1 or TRBD2 (5 bases each). With 4 bases removed from V and 2 bases from J, the gap between germline ends came to 15 bases. CDR3 length: 15 amino acids. The germline V gene encodes CDR1 SGHRS and CDR2 YFSETQ. Here the CDR3 reads CASSRPRDAQETQYF. The CDR3, as DNA: TGCGCCAGCAGCCGTCCCCGGGACGCACAAGAGACCCAGTACTTC.

The chain recombines TRBV11-2 with TRBJ2-1, with D possibly being TRBD1 or TRBD2 (5 bases each). V was clipped by 2 bases and J by 5 bases, with 22 bases between them. The germline V gene encodes CDR1 SGHAT and CDR2 FQNNGV. The CDR3 loop spans 18 amino acids. CDR3 DNA: TGTGCCAGCAGCTTATCTAGGAGAGGGGAGCCGCAAAACAATGAGCAGTTCTTC. This gives the protein CASSLSRRGEPQNNEQFF.

This clone has just one count. The chain recombines TRBV30 with TRBJ1-6; D is uncertain. This CDR3 is 15 amino acids long. V was shortened by 0 bases and J by 4 bases, with 10 bases between the two germline ends. Germline V gives CDR1 GTSNPN, CDR2 SVGIG (reference sequence). This CDR3 reads CAWSVLNRYNSPLHF. CDR3 DNA: TGTGCCTGGAGTGTACTGAACAGATATAATTCACCCCTCCACTTT.